The 27 T cell receptor beta chains reported below all come from one sample, sequenced in a study of OX40 agonist ivuxolimab in advanced cancers. TCRdb's copy holds only in-frame clones and misses some; the assay was immunoSEQ multiplex PCR. The sample contains 16,000 or so clones, approximately 86% of which appear only once. The specimen was CD4+ or CD8+ T cells sorted from blood, collected in a trial of the OX40 agonist ivuxolimab. These TCRs come from an adult with an advanced solid tumor such as melanoma, head and neck, liver or kidney cancer.

This rearrangement joins TRBV7-2 to TRBJ2-3; D remains ambiguous. Germline loops: CDR1 SGHTA, CDR2 FQGNSA. V gave up 1 base and J gave up 4 bases, with 15 bases separating them. The CDR3 extends over 16 amino acids. The CDR3 sequence is CASSLGALGWADTQYF. The CDR3 DNA reads as TGTGCCAGCAGCTTAGGGGCCCTAGGGTGGGCAGATACGCAGTATTTT.

The chain has TRBV6-6 and TRBJ2-7; TRBD2 might be the D (5 bases). The CDR3 covers 14 residues. The V end lost 9 bases, the J end lost 6 bases, and 21 bases lay between the germline ends. Germline V gene data show CDR1 as MNHNY and CDR2 as SVGAGI (reference sequence). CDR3 protein: CASARGLEAGEQYF. In DNA form, the CDR3 reads TGTGCCAGTGCTCGTGGGCTGGAGGCGGGCGAGCAGTACTTC.

The chain is built from TRBV5-4 and TRBJ2-1; TRBD2 might be the D (6 bases). Trimming stripped 0 bases from V and 0 bases from J, with 10 bases between. Germline V gene data show CDR1 as SGHNT and CDR2 as YYREEE (reference sequence). The CDR3 runs to 16 residues. CDR3 in DNA: TGTGCCAGCAGCTTGGGGGTGACTAGCTCCTACAATGAGCAGTTCTTC. It encodes CASSLGVTSSYNEQFF.

The chain recombines TRBV11-2 with TRBJ2-1; no definite D call. The CDR3 spans 15 residues. Germline loops: CDR1 SGHAT, CDR2 FQNNGV. V lost 0 bases and J 7 bases, leaving 13 bases between the germline ends. The CDR3 sequence: CASSLDQQLWNEQFF. The CDR3 DNA reads TGTGCCAGCAGCTTAGATCAGCAACTCTGGAATGAGCAGTTCTTC.

CDR3 nucleotides: TGTGCCAGTAGTCCTGTTGGCGGCCTCACCGGGGAGCTGTTTTTT. It is translated as CASSPVGGLTGELFF. This chain uses TRBV19 with TRBJ2-2; no reliable D call. CDR3 length: 15 residues. V lost 5 bases and J lost 4, with 14 bases in between. The germline CDR1 and CDR2 sequences are LNHDA and SQIVND (reference sequence).

The chain combines TRBV2 with TRBJ2-2, with 9 nucleotides matching TRBD2. V lost 6 bases, J lost 6 bases, and 8 bases stayed unmatched. The CDR3 totals 15 residues. CDR1 SNHLY and CDR2 FYNNEI come from the germline V gene. The CDR3 here is CASRAGSGRSGELFF. In nucleotides, the CDR3 is TGTGCCAGCAGAGCGGGGAGCGGGAGGTCCGGGGAGCTGTTTTTT.

The chain links TRBV9 to TRBJ2-4, with D possibly being TRBD2 (6 bases). CDR1 and CDR2 from the germline V gene are SGDLS and YYNGEE. The CDR3 has 16 amino acids. V shed 2 bases and J shed 7 bases, with 19 bases lying between them. The chain's CDR3 is CASSVAPQEGLNIQYF. CDR3 sequence (DNA): TGTGCCAGCAGCGTCGCCCCGCAGGAGGGGCTTAACATTCAGTACTTC.

V gene TRBV18 combines with J gene TRBJ2-7, with 7 positions matching TRBD1. CDR1 and CDR2 from the germline V gene are KGHSH and LQKENI. After removal of 3 bases from V and 3 bases from J, the junction contained 8 bases not matched to a gene. CDR3 length equals 15 residues. The CDR3 DNA is TGTGCCAGCTCACCTGCCGGGACAGCCAACTACGAGCAGTACTTC. Protein: CASSPAGTANYEQYF.

The chain joins TRBV28 to TRBJ1-1; D unresolved. This CDR3 comprises 14 residues. The germline V gene has CDR1 MDHEN and CDR2 SYDVKM. V lost 6 bases, J lost 5 bases, and 16 bases lay in between. As DNA, the CDR3 is TGTGCCAGCAGGCCGTCGGGATTAGCGACTGAAGCTTTCTTT. Translated, it gives CASRPSGLATEAFF.

The genes are TRBV2 and TRBJ2-1; 9 nucleotides match TRBD2. The CDR3 is made up of 18 amino acids. Unmatched junction bases numbered 20, after V lost 7 bases and J lost 7 bases. The germline gives CDR1 SNHLY, CDR2 FYNNEI. CDR3 in amino acids: CASKRAKGAAGGLNEQFF. CDR3 bases: TGTGCCAGCAAAAGAGCTAAGGGGGCAGCGGGAGGACTGAATGAGCAGTTCTTC.

The rearrangement joins TRBV28 to TRBJ2-3; D perhaps matches TRBD2 (6 bases). Per the germline V gene, CDR1 is MDHEN and CDR2 is SYDVKM. Trimming removed 3 bases at V and 0 bases at J, with 7 bases between. The CDR3 sequence is 14 residues long. CDR3 in amino acids: CASSLGGSTDTQYF. The CDR3 nucleotides read TGTGCCAGCAGTTTGGGGGGAAGCACAGATACGCAGTATTTT.

The J gene is TRBJ2-7, the V gene TRBV11-2; 13 bases fit TRBD2. V shed 4 bases, J shed 2 bases, and the junction held 5 bases outside the gene matches. Germline V lookup: CDR1 SGHAT, CDR2 FQNNGV. This CDR3 is built from 16 residues. CDR3 DNA sequence: TGTGCCAGCAGCTCCGTAACTAGCGGGAGGGCCTACGAGCAGTACTTC. Translation gives CASSSVTSGRAYEQYF.

The chain recombines TRBV19 with TRBJ1-6; D unresolved. Germline lookup yields CDR1 LNHDA and CDR2 SQIVND (reference sequence). CDR3 length equals 12 residues. The V end lost 4 bases, the J end lost 14 bases, and 12 bases lay between the germline ends. The CDR3 sequence is CASSSRPEALHF. The CDR3 DNA follows: TGTGCCAGTAGTAGCCGCCCCGAGGCCCTCCACTTT.

V usage is TRBV19 and J usage is TRBJ1-5; tentatively, D is TRBD1 (5 bases). The CDR3 sequence is 16 residues long. Germline CDR1 and CDR2: LNHDA and SQIVND (reference sequence). The V gene lost 4 bases and the J gene lost 3 bases, with 16 bases spanning the gap. The CDR3 sequence: CASSNLGGVANQPQHF. Written as DNA, the CDR3 is TGTGCCAGTAGTAATTTAGGAGGGGTGGCCAATCAGCCCCAGCATTTT.

The chain combines TRBV19 with TRBJ1-1; possibly TRBD1 for D (5 bases). Deletions cut 7 bases from V and 0 bases from J, with 12 bases between. The CDR3 totals 14 residues. Per germline, CDR1 LNHDA and CDR2 SQIVND (reference sequence). The CDR3 spells CASIGGEVNTEAFF. The CDR3 DNA reads as TGTGCCAGTATCGGGGGGGAGGTGAACACTGAAGCTTTCTTT.

V is TRBV9 and J is TRBJ2-1; D ambiguous. V was shortened by 0 bases and J by 3 bases, with 4 bases between the two germline ends. CDR1 and CDR2 (germline): SGDLS, YYNGEE. This CDR3 contains 13 residues. DNA of the CDR3: TGTGCCAGCAGCGTAGGAGTCTACAATGAGCAGTTCTTC. Its translation: CASSVGVYNEQFF.

J is TRBJ1-5 and V is TRBV28; no reliable D call. Germline V lookup: CDR1 MDHEN, CDR2 SYDVKM. This CDR3 has 15 residues. Trimming shortened V by 5 bases and J by 0 bases, and 11 bases separated the two germline ends. The CDR3 region has the DNA TGTGCCAGCAGTCACAACCAATATAGCAATCAGCCCCAGCATTTT. Amino acids: CASSHNQYSNQPQHF. Full variable domain (remainder filled in from reference TRBV28 and TRBJ1-5): DVKVTQSSRYLVKRTGEKVFLECVQDMDHENMFWYRQDPGLGLRLIYFSYDVKMKEKGDIPEGYSVSREKKERFSLILESASTNQTSMYLCASSHNQYSNQPQHFGDGTRLSIL.

This clone was recorded once. The chain is built from TRBV5-1 and TRBJ2-5, with TRBD2 identical over 10 bases. J lost 7 bases, V lost 5 bases, and 11 bases had no gene match. Looked up from germline, CDR1 is SGHRS and CDR2 is YFSETQ. This CDR3 comprises 15 residues. CDR3 residues: CASRIQAGGPGTQYF. The CDR3 DNA follows: TGCGCCAGCAGGATCCAAGCGGGAGGGCCTGGGACCCAGTACTTC.

This chain joins TRBV7-9 and TRBJ2-7; TRBD1 matches at 10 bases. CDR3 length: 15 residues. J was trimmed by 3 bases and V by 5 bases; bases with no gene match: 7. From germline, CDR1 is SEHNR and CDR2 FQNEAQ (reference sequence). This CDR3 reads CASSPIGQGDYEQYF. The CDR3 region has the DNA TGTGCCAGCAGCCCGATAGGACAGGGGGACTACGAGCAGTACTTC.

The chain has TRBV27 and TRBJ2-2; the match to TRBD2 covers 11 bases. CDR1 and CDR2 (germline): MNHEY, SMNVEV (reference sequence). Trimming removed 6 bases from V and 4 bases from J; junction bases left unmatched: 1. The CDR3 is made up of 14 amino acids. The CDR3 protein is CASRLAGATGELFF. The CDR3 DNA sequence: TGTGCCAGCAGACTAGCGGGAGCCACCGGGGAGCTGTTTTTT.

A word on this clone: This specimen includes other DNA sequences encoding the same CDR3. The chain couples TRBV28 to TRBJ1-5, with D possibly TRBD1 on 5 matching bases. The CDR3 has 15 residues. Per germline, CDR1 MDHEN and CDR2 SYDVKM. The V gene lost 9 bases and the J gene lost 5 bases, with 20 bases spanning the gap. The CDR3: CASSTYQGGHQPQHF. The CDR3 region has the DNA TGTGCCAGTAGTACATATCAGGGAGGCCATCAGCCCCAGCATTTT. Full variable domain (outside the CDR3, taken from reference TRBV28 and TRBJ1-5): DVKVTQSSRYLVKRTGEKVFLECVQDMDHENMFWYRQDPGLGLRLIYFSYDVKMKEKGDIPEGYSVSREKKERFSLILESASTNQTSMYLCASSTYQGGHQPQHFGDGTRLSIL.

This chain uses TRBV5-1 with TRBJ2-3; unclear D gene. Germline V gene data show CDR1 as SGHRS and CDR2 as YFSETQ. V lost 0 bases and J lost 4, with 0 bases in between. The CDR3 spans 11 residues. The CDR3 DNA follows: TGCGCCAGCAGCTTGGCAGATACGCAGTATTTT. This encodes CASSLADTQYF.

This clone has just one count. The chain couples TRBV2 to TRBJ2-7, with D tentatively TRBD1 (6 bases). Germline CDR1 is SNHLY and CDR2 is FYNNEI. V shed 7 bases and J shed 4 bases, with 17 bases lying between them. The CDR3 is 14 residues long. CDR3 amino acids: CASTSGTLIYEQYF. Written as DNA, the CDR3 is TGTGCCAGCACCTCCGGGACACTTATTTACGAGCAGTACTTC. The full variable domain, with the rest looked up from reference TRBV2 and TRBJ2-7, is EPEVTQTPSHQVTQMGQEVILRCVPISNHLYFYWYRQILGQKVEFLVSFYNNEISEKSEIFDDQFSVERPDGSNFTLKIRSTKLEDSAMYFCASTSGTLIYEQYFGPGTRLTVT.

The gene calls are TRBV2 and TRBJ2-4; D gene ambiguous. V gave up 5 bases and J gave up 1 base, with 3 bases separating them. Germline V gene lookup returns CDR1 SNHLY and CDR2 FYNNEI. The CDR3 spans 12 residues. The CDR3 protein is CASSSAKNIQYF. The CDR3 DNA reads as TGTGCCAGCAGTTCGGCCAAAAACATTCAGTACTTC. Complete variable domain (other parts from reference TRBV2 and TRBJ2-4): EPEVTQTPSHQVTQMGQEVILRCVPISNHLYFYWYRQILGQKVEFLVSFYNNEISEKSEIFDDQFSVERPDGSNFTLKIRSTKLEDSAMYFCASSSAKNIQYFGAGTRLSVL.

The CDR3 reads CASRGAAGVEQYF. The CDR3 DNA sequence: TGTGCCAGTCGGGGTGCGGCAGGGGTCGAGCAGTACTTC. The rearrangement uses TRBV27 and TRBJ2-7; the D gene is possibly TRBD1 (6 bases). Germline V lookup: CDR1 MNHEY, CDR2 SMNVEV (reference sequence). V shed 9 bases and J shed 6 bases, with 18 bases lying between them. This CDR3 spans 13 amino acids.

J is TRBJ2-7 and V is TRBV5-5; TRBD1 or TRBD2 may be the D gene (5 bases each). Trimming stripped 1 base from V and 0 bases from J, with 8 bases between. The V gene's germline CDR1 is SGHKS and CDR2 YYEKEE (reference sequence). The CDR3 length is 14 residues. CDR3 bases: TGTGCCAGCAGCTTGTGGGACGCCTCCTACGAGCAGTACTTC. It encodes CASSLWDASYEQYF.

This chain links TRBV27 with TRBJ2-2; 12 bases fit TRBD2. Germline CDR1 and CDR2: MNHEY and SMNVEV (reference sequence). The J segment lost 4 bases and the V segment lost 3 bases, leaving 15 bases of the junction unmatched. This CDR3 spans 20 amino acids. The DNA for the CDR3 is TGTGCCAGCAGTTTCTCCGCGACTAGCGGGAGACTGCGGGGCACCGGGGAGCTGTTTTTT. Protein sequence: CASSFSATSGRLRGTGELFF.